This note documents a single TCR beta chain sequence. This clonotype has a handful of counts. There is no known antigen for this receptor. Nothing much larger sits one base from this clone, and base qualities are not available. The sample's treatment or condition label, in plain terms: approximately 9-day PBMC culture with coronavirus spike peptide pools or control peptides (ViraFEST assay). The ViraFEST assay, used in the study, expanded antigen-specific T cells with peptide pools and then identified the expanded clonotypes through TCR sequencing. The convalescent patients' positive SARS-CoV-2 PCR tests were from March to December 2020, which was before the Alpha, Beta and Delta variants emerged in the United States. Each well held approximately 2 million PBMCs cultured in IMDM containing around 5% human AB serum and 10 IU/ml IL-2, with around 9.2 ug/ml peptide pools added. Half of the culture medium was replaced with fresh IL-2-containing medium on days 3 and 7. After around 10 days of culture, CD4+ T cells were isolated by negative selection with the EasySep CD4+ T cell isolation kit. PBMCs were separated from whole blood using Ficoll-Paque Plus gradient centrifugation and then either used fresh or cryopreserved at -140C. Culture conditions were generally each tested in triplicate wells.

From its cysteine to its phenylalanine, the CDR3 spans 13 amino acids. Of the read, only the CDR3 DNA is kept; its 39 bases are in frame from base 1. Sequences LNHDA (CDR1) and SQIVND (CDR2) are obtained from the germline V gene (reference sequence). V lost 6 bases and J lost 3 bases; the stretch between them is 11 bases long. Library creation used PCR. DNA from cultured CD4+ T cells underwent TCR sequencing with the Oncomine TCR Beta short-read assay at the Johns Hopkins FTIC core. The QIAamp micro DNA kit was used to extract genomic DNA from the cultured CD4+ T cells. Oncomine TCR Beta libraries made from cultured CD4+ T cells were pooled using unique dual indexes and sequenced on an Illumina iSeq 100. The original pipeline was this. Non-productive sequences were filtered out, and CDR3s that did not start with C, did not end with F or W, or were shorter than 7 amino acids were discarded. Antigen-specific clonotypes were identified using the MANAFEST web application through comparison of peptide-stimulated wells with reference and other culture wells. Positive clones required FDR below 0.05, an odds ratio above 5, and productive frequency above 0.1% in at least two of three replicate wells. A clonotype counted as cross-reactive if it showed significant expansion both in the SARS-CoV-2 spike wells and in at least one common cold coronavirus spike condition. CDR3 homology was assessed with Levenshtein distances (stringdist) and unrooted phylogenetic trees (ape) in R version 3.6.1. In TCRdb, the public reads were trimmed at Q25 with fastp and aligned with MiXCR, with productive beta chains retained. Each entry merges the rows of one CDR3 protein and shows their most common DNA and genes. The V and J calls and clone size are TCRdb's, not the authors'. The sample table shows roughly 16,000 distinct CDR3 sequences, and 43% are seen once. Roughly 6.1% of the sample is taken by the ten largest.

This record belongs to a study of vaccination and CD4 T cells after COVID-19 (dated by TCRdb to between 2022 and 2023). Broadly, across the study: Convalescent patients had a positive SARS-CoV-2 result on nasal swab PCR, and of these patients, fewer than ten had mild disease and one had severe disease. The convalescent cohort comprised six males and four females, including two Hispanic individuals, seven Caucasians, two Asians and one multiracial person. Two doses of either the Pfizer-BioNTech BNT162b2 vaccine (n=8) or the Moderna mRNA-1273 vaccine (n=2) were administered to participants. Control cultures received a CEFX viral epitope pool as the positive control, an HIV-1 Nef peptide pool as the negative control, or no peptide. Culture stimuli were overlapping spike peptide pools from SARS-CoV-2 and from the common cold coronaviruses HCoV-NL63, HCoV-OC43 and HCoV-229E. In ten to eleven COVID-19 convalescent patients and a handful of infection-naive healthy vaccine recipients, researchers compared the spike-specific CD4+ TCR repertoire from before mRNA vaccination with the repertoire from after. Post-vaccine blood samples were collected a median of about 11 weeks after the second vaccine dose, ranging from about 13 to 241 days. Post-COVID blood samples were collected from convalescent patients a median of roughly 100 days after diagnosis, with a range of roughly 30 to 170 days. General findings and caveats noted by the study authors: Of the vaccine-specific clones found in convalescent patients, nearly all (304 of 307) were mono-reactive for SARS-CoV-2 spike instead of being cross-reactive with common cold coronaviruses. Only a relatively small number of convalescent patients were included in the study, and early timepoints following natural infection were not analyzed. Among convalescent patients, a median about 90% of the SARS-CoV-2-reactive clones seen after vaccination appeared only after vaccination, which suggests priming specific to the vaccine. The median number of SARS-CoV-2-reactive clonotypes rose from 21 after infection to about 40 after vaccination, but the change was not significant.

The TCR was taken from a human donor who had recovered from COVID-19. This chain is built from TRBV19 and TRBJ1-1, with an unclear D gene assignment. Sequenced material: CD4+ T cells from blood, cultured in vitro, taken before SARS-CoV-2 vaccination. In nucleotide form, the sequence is TGTGCCAGTAGAGTCGACTGGGACACTGAAGCTTTCTTT. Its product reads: CASRVDWDTEAFF.